One sample yielded the 4 T cell receptor beta chains listed below, sequenced in a study of T cell responses to AZD1222 COVID-19 vaccine. Assay used: immunoSEQ multiplex PCR; TCRdb lists only in-frame clones, some missing. Among roughly 100,000 clones listed, about nine tenths were seen once. This specimen was peripheral blood, taken on day 0 of AZD1222 vaccination. Every receptor here comes from an adult in good health.

CDR3 in DNA: TGTGCCAGCAGCCGGCCCACCCGGACAGGGGAGGTCGGGGAGACCCAGTACTTC. This codes for CASSRPTRTGEVGETQYF. The chain carries TRBV6-2 or TRBV6-3 and TRBJ2-5; TRBD1 matches 9 bases. Germline CDR1 reads MNHEY; CDR2 reads SVGEGT. The CDR3 contains 18 residues. V lost 6 bases and J lost 5; bases outside the gene matches: 19.

The chain links TRBV5-1 to TRBJ1-2, with TRBD1 matching 11 bases. This CDR3 has 15 residues. V shed 4 bases and J 8 bases; nucleotides not matched to a gene: 10. The germline gives CDR1 SGHRS, CDR2 YFSETQ. DNA of the CDR3: TGCGCCAGCAGCACCCCCGGACAGGGGGCATGGGGCTACACCTTC. This gives the protein CASSTPGQGAWGYTF.

The chain links TRBV4-3 to TRBJ1-5, with a weak D call TRBD1 (6 bases). CDR1 is LGHNA, CDR2 YSLEER, per germline. V lost 0 bases and J lost 7, with 16 bases in between. The CDR3 loop spans 16 amino acids. The CDR3 protein is CASSQEWSRGEQPQHF. The CDR3 bases are TGCGCCAGCAGCCAAGAGTGGTCCAGGGGTGAGCAGCCCCAGCATTTT.

This clone was counted a few times. The chain recombines TRBV9 with TRBJ2-7; 8 bases are shared with TRBD1. With 3 bases clipped from V and 6 bases from J, the junction kept 11 bases outside the gene matches. The CDR3 is made up of 15 amino acids. Germline V gene lookup returns CDR1 SGDLS and CDR2 YYNGEE. The DNA of the CDR3 is TGTGCCAGCAGCGAACGGACAGGGATAGGAGGCGAGCAGTACTTC. Protein sequence: CASSERTGIGGEQYF.